The T cell receptor (beta chain) under discussion was sequenced for a study of cytomegalovirus exposure and HLA in healthy donors. Points from the study as a whole: Certain indistinguishable V segments, among them TRBV6-2 and TRBV6-3, were excluded.

On this clone: Its cognate antigen is unknown.

The study ran its PCR with 60 Vbeta and 13 Jbeta primers. Profiling relied on immunoSEQ multiplex PCR, and the TCRdb table lists in-frame clones only, not all of them. The sample includes 150,000 or so clones, around 84% of them seen just once. This CDR3 is built from 16 residues. Germline V lookup: CDR1 SGHRS, CDR2 YFSETQ. With V trimmed by 3 bases and J by 7 bases, 10 bases remained unmatched. Donors were ostensibly healthy at sampling, although undocumented immune exposures were probable. The specimen sequenced was PBMCs. This receptor was taken from a woman between 40 and 55 years old in good health and CMV-seropositive. The chain uses TRBV5-1 and TRBJ2-2, with 9 nucleotides matching TRBD2. CDR3 protein: CASSWEVAGAVGELFF. The CDR3 DNA is TGCGCCAGCAGCTGGGAGGTAGCGGGAGCGGTCGGGGAGCTGTTTTTT.